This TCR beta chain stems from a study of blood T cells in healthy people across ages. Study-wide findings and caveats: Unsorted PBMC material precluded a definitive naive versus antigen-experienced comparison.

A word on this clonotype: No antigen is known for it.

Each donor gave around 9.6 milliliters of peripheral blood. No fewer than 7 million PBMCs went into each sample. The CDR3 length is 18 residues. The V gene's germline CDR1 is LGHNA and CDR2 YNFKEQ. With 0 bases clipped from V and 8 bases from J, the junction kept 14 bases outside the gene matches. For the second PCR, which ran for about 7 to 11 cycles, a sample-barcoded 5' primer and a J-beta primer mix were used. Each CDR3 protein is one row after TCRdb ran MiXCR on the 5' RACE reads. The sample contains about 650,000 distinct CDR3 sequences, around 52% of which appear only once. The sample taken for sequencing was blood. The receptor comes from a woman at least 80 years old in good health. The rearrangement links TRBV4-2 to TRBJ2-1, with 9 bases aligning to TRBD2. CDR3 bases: TGTGCCAGCAGCCAAGATGGAGGCGGGGGGGCCGGAGAGGATGAGCAGTTCTTC. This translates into CASSQDGGGGAGEDEQFF.